One and the same sample provided the 26 T cell receptor beta chains below, sequenced in a study of regulatory T cells in long-lasting Graves disease. Time point specified: newly diagnosed GD, antithyroid drugs for less than 3 months. Construction of the TCR library relied on RNA isolated from PBMCs. Construction of TCR beta libraries relied on iRepertoire HTBI primers and on Arm-PCR targeting CDR3 regions. Each CDR3 protein is one row after TCRdb ran MiXCR on the multiplex PCR reads. The repertoire holds some 400,000 distinct CDR3 sequences, about 16% seen once, with 16% in the top ten. These data were also filed under a second study, of T cells in Graves' hyperthyroidism and ophthalmopathy.

The source material was peripheral blood mononuclear cells (PBMCs), sampled at new diagnosis, from a patient treated with antithyroid drugs. Receptors were obtained from a woman under 40 with Graves disease.

This clonotype occurred many times. V gene TRBV6-1 combines with J gene TRBJ2-1; D uncertain. V was trimmed by 0 bases and J by 0 bases, leaving 6 bases between them. The CDR3 sequence is 15 residues long. CDR1 is MNHNS, CDR2 SASEGT, per germline. CDR3 DNA sequence: TGTGCCAGCAGTGAAGCTCCGAGCTCCTACAATGAGCAGTTCTTC. It encodes CASSEAPSSYNEQFF.

The chain uses TRBV15 and TRBJ2-4, with D possibly being TRBD2 (6 bases). Germline CDR1 reads LNHNV; CDR2 reads YYDKDF (reference sequence). The CDR3 is 15 amino acids. Trimming shortened V by 3 bases and J by 7 bases, and 16 bases separated the two germline ends. The CDR3 region is CATSSSGLGENIQYF. Here the CDR3 DNA reads TGTGCCACCAGCAGTAGCGGTTTAGGGGAGAACATTCAGTACTTC.

As regards this clonotype: A read error may explain this, as a much larger clone is one base away. CDR3 sequence reads: CASRSRGDTDTQYF. The DNA for the CDR3 is TGTGCCAGCAGGAGCAGGGGAGACACAGATACGCAGTATTTT. V is TRBV12-3 or TRBV12-4 and J is TRBJ2-3; possibly TRBD1 for D (6 bases). CDR3 size: 14 residues. The germline V and J ends were trimmed by 6 bases and 2 bases, with 12 bases remaining between them.

At least ten counts were recorded for this clonotype. The chain joins TRBV6-1 to TRBJ2-7; 10 bases line up with TRBD2. CDR1 MNHNS and CDR2 SASEGT come from the germline V gene. Losses at the gene ends were 6 bases for V and 3 bases for J; bases not matched to a gene: 2. The CDR3 is made up of 13 amino acids. The CDR3 sequence: CASRRTSGYEQYF. The CDR3, as DNA: TGTGCCAGCAGACGGACTAGCGGCTACGAGCAGTACTTC.

The chain has TRBV20-1 and TRBJ1-5; no clear D. CDR3 length equals 14 residues. V shed 3 bases and J shed 1 base, with 10 bases lying between them. Germline lookup yields CDR1 DFQATT and CDR2 SNEGSKA (reference sequence). The CDR3 loop reads CSARGSRSNQPQHF. The CDR3 DNA reads as TGCAGTGCTAGGGGTAGCCGGAGCAATCAGCCCCAGCATTTT.

The rearrangement joins TRBV6-1 to TRBJ2-1; D is perhaps TRBD2 (6 bases). Germline V CDR1 and CDR2: MNHNS, SASEGT. CDR3 length: 16 amino acids. Trimming took 6 bases from V and 5 from J, leaving 20 bases between them. The CDR3 bases are TGTGCCAGCAGGCACCTAGGACTACGAGGGGACAATGAGCAGTTCTTC. It translates to CASRHLGLRGDNEQFF.

This clonotype was seen repeatedly, ten times or more. The rearrangement links TRBV7-6 to TRBJ2-7; 9 nucleotides align to TRBD2. Germline V gene data show CDR1 as SGHVS and CDR2 as FNYEAQ. The CDR3 has 14 amino acids. J lost 2 bases, V lost 5 bases, and 4 bases had no gene match. CDR3: CASSQTSGAYEQYF. The CDR3 region has the DNA TGTGCCAGCAGCCAGACTAGCGGTGCCTACGAGCAGTACTTC.

This clonotype appeared many times. The J gene is TRBJ1-2, the V gene TRBV5-1; 9 positions agree with TRBD1. The V and J ends lost 4 bases and 6 bases, in that order; junction bases with no gene match: 10. The CDR3 sequence is 15 residues long. The germline V gene encodes CDR1 SGHRS and CDR2 YFSETQ. CDR3 DNA: TGCGCCAGCAGCGGACGGGACAGGGTTTTGGATGGCTACACCTTC. It codes for CASSGRDRVLDGYTF.

The chain carries TRBV6-2 or TRBV6-3 and TRBJ1-4; D is unresolved. V was shortened by 6 bases and J by 6 bases, with 14 bases between the two germline ends. From germline, CDR1 is MNHEY and CDR2 SVGEGT. The CDR3 is made up of 14 amino acids. CDR3 bases: TGTGCCAGCAGGCCCCGTGGTCTTCATGAAAAACTGTTTTTT. It codes for CASRPRGLHEKLFF.

This clonotype was found many times. This rearrangement joins TRBV30 to TRBJ2-7; the match to TRBD2 covers 15 bases. Germline assignment: CDR1 GTSNPN and CDR2 SVGIG (reference sequence). This CDR3 has 16 amino acids. Trimming cost V 4 bases and J 2 bases; bases outside gene matches: 6. The CDR3 DNA reads as TGTGCCTGGATGGGGACTAGCGGGAGGATGGCCTACGAGCAGTACTTC. Translation: CAWMGTSGRMAYEQYF.

This clonotype showed up just a few times. The chain employs TRBV20-1 and TRBJ2-7; D perhaps matches TRBD2 (5 bases). The germline gives CDR1 DFQATT, CDR2 SNEGSKA (reference sequence). The CDR3 consists of 12 residues. The germline V and J ends were trimmed by 6 bases and 6 bases, with 15 bases remaining between them. The CDR3 region has the DNA TGCAGTGCCCGACTCCCTAGCTCCGAGCAGTACTTC. It is translated as CSARLPSSEQYF.

This clonotype was picked up a small number of times. This rearrangement joins TRBV29-1 to TRBJ2-1; 14 nucleotides line up with TRBD2. Germline values: CDR1 SQVTM, CDR2 ANQGSEA. The CDR3 consists of 17 residues. V shed 7 bases and J 7 bases; nucleotides not matched to a gene: 15. CDR3 loop: CSETGTSGRLASNEQFF. The CDR3, as DNA: TGCAGCGAGACAGGGACTAGCGGGAGACTTGCCTCGAATGAGCAGTTCTTC.

This clonotype was picked up many times. The rearrangement uses TRBV29-1 and TRBJ2-2; possible D gene TRBD1, 6 bases. The CDR3 consists of 13 residues. The V end was cut by 3 bases, the J end by 3 bases, with 8 bases between. Germline CDR1 is SQVTM and CDR2 is ANQGSEA. Here the CDR3 reads CSVDNRDTGELFF. The CDR3 coding sequence is TGCAGCGTTGACAACAGGGACACCGGGGAGCTGTTTTTT.

This clonotype was seen repeatedly, ten times or more. This chain uses TRBV11-2 with TRBJ2-7, with 14 positions matching TRBD2. CDR3 length equals 16 residues. V shed 4 bases and J 3 bases; nucleotides not matched to a gene: 5. The germline V gene has CDR1 SGHAT and CDR2 FQNNGV. CDR3 in amino acids: CASSSGLAGEYYEQYF. The DNA of the CDR3 is TGTGCCAGCAGCTCGGGACTAGCGGGAGAATACTACGAGCAGTACTTC.

Many counts were recorded for this clonotype. The J gene is TRBJ2-1, the V gene TRBV6-2 or TRBV6-3; D may correspond to TRBD1 or TRBD2 (6 bases each). In germline, CDR1 is MNHEY, CDR2 SVGEGT. The CDR3 consists of 14 residues. V was clipped by 5 bases and J by 6 bases, with 14 bases between them. CDR3 in DNA: TGTGCCAGCAGTCGACCCAGGGGAGGCAATGAGCAGTTCTTC. Encoded protein: CASSRPRGGNEQFF.

This clonotype was observed at least ten times. The J gene is TRBJ2-7, the V gene TRBV7-3; 12 bases fit TRBD2. J gave up 3 bases and V 5 bases, and 17 bases lay outside the gene matches. The CDR3 has 19 amino acids. Per germline, CDR1 SGHTA and CDR2 FQGTGA. CDR3 bases: TGTGCCAGCAGCCTCCAGACTAGCGGGAGCCAAACTGCTCTCTACGAGCAGTACTTC. This sequence encodes CASSLQTSGSQTALYEQYF.

This clonotype was seen at least ten times. Written as DNA, the CDR3 is TGCAGCGTTGAAATGGCGGCTATGAACACTGAAGCTTTCTTT. This encodes CSVEMAAMNTEAFF. This chain links TRBV29-1 with TRBJ1-1; unclear D gene. Trimming stripped 2 bases from V and 0 bases from J, with 10 bases between. The length of the CDR3 is 14 residues. Germline CDR1 reads SQVTM; CDR2 reads ANQGSEA.

This clonotype was counted at least ten times. The rearrangement uses TRBV7-3 and TRBJ2-3; 7 bases agree with TRBD2. The CDR3 sequence is 14 residues long. Germline-derived CDR1 and CDR2 are SGHTA and FQGTGA. With V trimmed by 5 bases and J by 2 bases, 4 bases remained unmatched. CDR3: CASSPGRTTDTQYF. Written as DNA, the CDR3 is TGTGCCAGCAGCCCCGGGAGGACCACAGATACGCAGTATTTT.

At least ten counts were recorded for this clonotype. The chain has TRBV2 and TRBJ2-7; 13 bases are shared with TRBD2. CDR1 is SNHLY, CDR2 FYNNEI, per germline. The CDR3 extends over 17 amino acids. V shed 6 bases, J shed 2 bases, and the junction held 10 bases outside the gene matches. CDR3 nucleotides: TGTGCCAGCAGCCGCGGGACTAGCGGGATCCAGCCCTACGAGCAGTACTTC. It yields the protein CASSRGTSGIQPYEQYF.

V gene TRBV11-3 combines with J gene TRBJ1-2; D is ambiguous. V gave up 1 base and J gave up 1 base, with 10 bases separating them. This CDR3 has 15 residues. Germline CDR1 is SGHNT and CDR2 is YENEEA. The CDR3 region is CASSLVGRLNYGYTF. The CDR3 nucleotides read TGTGCCAGCAGCTTAGTCGGCCGCCTTAACTATGGCTACACCTTC.

This clonotype was observed many times. The germline gene is not matched at one end of the junction; a read error may be the cause. The chain uses TRBV12-3 or TRBV12-4 and TRBJ1-2; 10 bases match TRBD1. This CDR3 is built from 11 residues. CDR3 loop: CASSRDRGCTF. In nucleotides, the CDR3 is TGTGCCAGCAGTAGGGACAGGGGCTGCACCTTC.

A word on this clonotype: No conserved phenylalanine or tryptophan is present at the end of the CDR3, so a read error is the likely explanation. V is TRBV6-2 or TRBV6-3 and J is TRBJ2-3; 11 bases agree with TRBD2. The CDR3 consists of 16 residues. Germline assignment: CDR1 MNHEY and CDR2 SVGEGT. V was pared by 11 bases and J by 3 bases, with 13 bases of the junction left unmatched. The CDR3: CAVNPLAGEWTDTQYL. In nucleotides, the CDR3 is TGTGCCGTAAACCCACTAGCGGGAGAATGGACAGATACGCAGTATCTT.

V gene TRBV24-1 combines with J gene TRBJ2-3, with D hard to call. Per the germline V gene, CDR1 is KGHDR and CDR2 is SFDVKD. The CDR3 totals 12 residues. Here the CDR3 reads CATEGNTDTQYF. CDR3 bases: TGTGCGACGGAAGGGAACACAGATACGCAGTATTTT.

Ten or more counts support this clonotype. The chain combines TRBV12-3 or TRBV12-4 with TRBJ1-3, with D tentatively TRBD1 (5 bases). V was cut by 6 bases and J by 2 bases, with 20 bases left in between. The length of the CDR3 is 17 residues. The CDR3 loop is CASRSALTGPAGNTIYF. For the CDR3, the DNA is TGTGCCAGCAGGTCAGCTCTAACAGGTCCTGCTGGAAACACCATATATTTT.

This clonotype was detected only a few times. The chain is built from TRBV6-2 or TRBV6-3 and TRBJ1-1; D is ambiguous. The germline CDR1 and CDR2 sequences are MNHEY and SVGEGT. The ends were cut back, 0 bases at V and 1 base at J, with 6 bases in the middle. The CDR3 is 14 amino acids. The CDR3 loop is CASSYSVGNTEAFF. The DNA of the CDR3 is TGTGCCAGCAGTTACTCTGTAGGGAACACTGAAGCTTTCTTT.

The V call is TRBV12-3 or TRBV12-4, the J call TRBJ1-5; D is perhaps TRBD1 (6 bases). The V gene lost 7 bases and the J gene lost 4 bases, with 14 bases spanning the gap. The CDR3 runs to 14 residues. The CDR3 nucleotides are TGTGCCAGCACGTGGGACACCATAAATCAGCCCCAGCATTTT. Translation gives CASTWDTINQPQHF.